This T cell receptor beta chain was captured by sequencing in a study of radiation and T cells in renal cell carcinoma. Repertoires were generated with immunoSEQ multiplex PCR, while TCRdb's copy carries only in-frame clones and drops some. The sample includes approximately 20,000 clones, around 63% of them seen just once. Described treatment: 15 Gy SBRT to primary tumor, nephrectomy 4 weeks later. Trimming cost V 6 bases and J 5 bases, with 16 bases left between them. The length of the CDR3 is 15 residues. Germline V gene sequence: CDR1 LGHNA, CDR2 YNFKEQ. The receptor's source is a woman in her 70s with renal cell carcinoma. Sequenced here: tumor tissue, sampled from a patient whose treatment included radiotherapy and nephrectomy. J is TRBJ1-4 and V is TRBV4-2; D is undetermined. CDR3 DNA sequence: TGTGCCAGCAGTTCCGCTCCCGACTCGAATGAAAAACTGTTTTTT. Translation gives CASSSAPDSNEKLFF.